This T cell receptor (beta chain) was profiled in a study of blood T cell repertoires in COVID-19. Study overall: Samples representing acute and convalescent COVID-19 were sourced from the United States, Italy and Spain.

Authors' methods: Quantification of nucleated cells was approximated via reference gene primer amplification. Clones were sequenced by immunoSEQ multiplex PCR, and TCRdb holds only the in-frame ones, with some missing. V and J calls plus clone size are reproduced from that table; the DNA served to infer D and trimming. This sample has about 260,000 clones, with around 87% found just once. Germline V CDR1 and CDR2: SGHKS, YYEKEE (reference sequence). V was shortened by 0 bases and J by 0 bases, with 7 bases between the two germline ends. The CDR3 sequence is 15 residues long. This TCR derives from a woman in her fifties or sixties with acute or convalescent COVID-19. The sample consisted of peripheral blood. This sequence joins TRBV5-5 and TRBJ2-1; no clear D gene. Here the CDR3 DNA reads TGTGCCAGCAGCTTGGTGGCAGACTCCTACAATGAGCAGTTCTTC. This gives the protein CASSLVADSYNEQFF.